Shown below are 30 T cell receptor beta chains from a single sample sequenced in a study of T-cell reconstitution after alpha-beta-depleted transplantation in children. Researchers prepared the TCRbeta library using unique molecular identifiers, the study reports. Using its own MiXCR run on the PCR reads, TCRdb lists one record per CDR3 protein. The sample lists about 500,000 distinct CDR3 sequences; 32% were seen once. The sample consisted of PBMCs from the stem cell graft donor, taken from the stem cell graft. The receptors were gathered from a human donor who donated a stem cell graft to a child with aplastic anemia.

The rearrangement uses TRBV5-1 and TRBJ2-5; the match to TRBD1 covers 8 bases. This CDR3 spans 13 amino acids. Germline assignment: CDR1 SGHRS and CDR2 YFSETQ. J was trimmed by 5 bases and V by 3 bases; bases with no gene match: 3. The CDR3 region is CASSSGGDETQYF. The CDR3 DNA is TGCGCCAGCAGCTCAGGGGGCGATGAGACCCAGTACTTC.

The V gene is TRBV5-1, the J gene TRBJ2-2, with 7 bases lining up with TRBD1. V dropped 7 bases and J dropped 1; count of bases not matched to a gene: 4. Per germline, CDR1 SGHRS and CDR2 YFSETQ. CDR3 length: 14 amino acids. In DNA, the CDR3 is TGCGCCAGCTATGACAGGGTGAACACCGGGGAGCTGTTTTTT. It specifies CASYDRVNTGELFF.

The gene calls are TRBV12-3 or TRBV12-4 and TRBJ2-1; 9 bases fit TRBD2. This CDR3 has 15 residues. With V trimmed by 3 bases and J by 7 bases, 7 bases remained unmatched. CDR3 region: CASSFRREGPNEQFF. The CDR3 region has the DNA TGTGCCAGCAGTTTCCGGCGGGAGGGCCCAAATGAGCAGTTCTTC.

This clonotype has just a few counts. The chain uses TRBV7-8 and TRBJ2-5; unclear D gene. This CDR3 is built from 12 residues. The V end lost 1 base, the J end lost 13 bases, and 13 bases lay between the germline ends. Per the germline V gene, CDR1 is SGHVS and CDR2 is FQNEAQ. The CDR3 region has the DNA TGTGCCAGCAGCTTAGGAGGTCCCGTGAGGTACTTC. It codes for CASSLGGPVRYF.

The J gene is TRBJ1-2, the V gene TRBV4-2; D perhaps matches TRBD1 (5 bases). The CDR3 totals 16 residues. CDR1 is LGHNA and CDR2 is YNFKEQ in the germline V gene. Deletions cut 1 base from V and 6 bases from J, with 18 bases between. CDR3 in amino acids: CASSQGRGAEVDGYTF. The CDR3 DNA sequence: TGTGCCAGCAGCCAAGGACGTGGGGCGGAGGTTGATGGCTACACCTTC.

The chain's CDR3 is CASSDSGGSYNEQFF. The CDR3 DNA reads as TGTGCCAGCAGTGACAGCGGGGGCTCCTACAATGAGCAGTTCTTC. The chain recombines TRBV25-1 with TRBJ2-1, with 8 bases matching TRBD2. V lost 3 bases to trimming and J lost 0 bases; unmatched junction nucleotides: 1. Germline loops: CDR1 MGHDK, CDR2 SYGVNS. The CDR3 extends over 15 amino acids.

V usage is TRBV12-3 or TRBV12-4 and J usage is TRBJ1-2; no firm D call. Trimming pared 1 base from V and 4 bases from J, leaving 7 bases between. The CDR3 is 13 residues long. The CDR3 DNA reads TGTGCCAGCAGTTTAGGCCCCCGCTATGGCTACACCTTC. Protein product: CASSLGPRYGYTF.

This clonotype occurred a few times. This chain uses TRBV30 with TRBJ1-2; tentative D call: TRBD1 (5 bases). The V gene lost 6 bases and the J gene lost 6 bases, with 8 bases spanning the gap. The germline V gene encodes CDR1 GTSNPN and CDR2 SVGIG (reference sequence). The CDR3 has 10 amino acids. CDR3: CACGDDGYTF. In nucleotides, the CDR3 is TGTGCCTGCGGGGACGATGGCTACACCTTC. The whole variable domain, filled in from reference TRBV30 and TRBJ1-2, reads SQTIHQWPATLVQPVGSPLSLECTVEGTSNPNLYWYRQAAGRGLQLLFYSVGIGQISSEVPQNLSASRPQDRQFILSSKKLLLSDSGFYLCACGDDGYTFGSGTRLTVV.

The V and J genes are TRBV6-2 or TRBV6-3 and TRBJ2-6; D call uncertain. V was clipped by 9 bases and J by 2 bases, with 11 bases between them. Germline loops: CDR1 MNHEY, CDR2 SVGEGT. CDR3 size: 14 residues. The CDR3 loop is CASSVGPGANVLTF. The CDR3 DNA reads TGTGCCAGTTCAGTGGGCCCTGGGGCCAACGTCCTGACTTTC.

This clonotype has more than one count but fewer than ten. This chain joins TRBV30 and TRBJ2-2, with D possibly matching TRBD2 (6 bases). The V end lost 5 bases, the J end lost 0 bases, and 13 bases lay between the germline ends. The length of the CDR3 is 15 residues. Looked up from germline, CDR1 is GTSNPN and CDR2 is SVGIG (reference sequence). The CDR3 region is CAWWDGGANTGELFF. The DNA for the CDR3 is TGTGCCTGGTGGGACGGCGGGGCGAACACCGGGGAGCTGTTTTTT.

This chain uses TRBV6-4 with TRBJ2-5; TRBD1 matches at 8 bases. From germline, CDR1 is MRHNA and CDR2 SNTAGT. The J segment lost 5 bases and the V segment lost 0 bases, leaving 11 bases of the junction unmatched. This CDR3 has 17 residues. The CDR3 sequence is CASSDSIPGGQRETQYF. CDR3 sequence (DNA): TGTGCCAGCAGTGACTCGATTCCAGGGGGCCAGAGGGAGACCCAGTACTTC.

This chain joins TRBV18 and TRBJ2-2; perhaps TRBD2 as D (5 bases). Germline V gene lookup returns CDR1 KGHSH and CDR2 LQKENI. V was cut by 2 bases and J by 4 bases, with 14 bases left in between. This CDR3 comprises 16 residues. The CDR3 is CASSPKTGYSTGELFF. For the CDR3, the DNA is TGTGCCAGCTCACCAAAAACGGGATACAGCACCGGGGAGCTGTTTTTT.

This rearrangement joins TRBV20-1 to TRBJ1-6; TRBD1 might be the D (6 bases). This CDR3 is 15 amino acids long. The germline V and J ends were trimmed by 2 bases and 6 bases, with 14 bases remaining between them. Germline V gives CDR1 DFQATT, CDR2 SNEGSKA (reference sequence). Written as DNA, the CDR3 is TGCAGTGCTAGACAGCTCCAGGGGAGTAATTCACCCCTCCACTTT. Translation: CSARQLQGSNSPLHF.

This clonotype has a handful of counts. The J gene is TRBJ1-2, the V gene TRBV5-6; no reliable D call. The CDR3 totals 18 residues. Trimming cost V 0 bases and J 5 bases, with 23 bases left between them. Germline values: CDR1 SGHDT, CDR2 YYEEEE. CDR3 bases: TGTGCCAGCAGCTTGGCCCCCATTCAACCGTACTCTTTGTATGGCTACACCTTC. Its translation is CASSLAPIQPYSLYGYTF.

The rearrangement links TRBV29-1 to TRBJ1-1; D gene unclear. The V end lost 5 bases, the J end lost 0 bases, and 7 bases lay between the germline ends. Per the germline V gene, CDR1 is SQVTM and CDR2 is ANQGSEA. The CDR3 extends over 12 amino acids. The CDR3: CSVRRLNTEAFF. The CDR3 nucleotides read TGCAGCGTTCGCAGGCTGAACACTGAAGCTTTCTTT.

This rearrangement joins TRBV10-3 to TRBJ1-5; D possibly corresponds to TRBD1 (5 bases). The CDR3 covers 14 residues. The germline V gene encodes CDR1 ENHRY and CDR2 SYGVKD. V lost 4 bases to trimming and J lost 2 bases, with 9 bases between them. CDR3 in DNA: TGTGCCATCAGTGGGGAAGGGGGCAATCAGCCCCAGCATTTT. This encodes CAISGEGGNQPQHF.

This clonotype was observed a few times. This chain links TRBV24-1 with TRBJ2-7, with D possibly being TRBD1 (6 bases). Trimming took off 4 bases at V and 5 bases at J, with 11 bases between the two ends. The germline V gene encodes CDR1 KGHDR and CDR2 SFDVKD. The CDR3 is 13 residues long. This chain's CDR3 is CATSENRDHEQYF. The CDR3 DNA sequence: TGTGCCACCAGTGAGAACAGGGACCACGAGCAGTACTTC.

The rearrangement uses TRBV15 and TRBJ1-3; D is unresolved. The V and J ends lost 3 bases and 0 bases respectively, with 12 bases between them. CDR1 LNHNV and CDR2 YYDKDF come from the germline V gene (reference sequence). CDR3 length: 16 amino acids. CDR3 nucleotide sequence: TGTGCCACCAGCAGGGGTTCGGGTCTCTCTGGAAACACCATATATTTT. Its translation: CATSRGSGLSGNTIYF.

V is TRBV19 and J is TRBJ1-1; TRBD1 aligns across 7 bases. After removal of 4 bases from V and 3 bases from J, the junction contained 20 bases not matched to a gene. Germline lookup yields CDR1 LNHDA and CDR2 SQIVND (reference sequence). The CDR3 runs to 19 residues. The CDR3 here is CASSTIGRGNVGRDTEAFF. The CDR3, as DNA: TGTGCCAGTAGTACTATCGGCAGGGGGAATGTCGGTCGGGACACTGAAGCTTTCTTT.

This clonotype was found a few times. The chain employs TRBV6-4 and TRBJ2-1; 7 bases agree with TRBD1. The J segment lost 2 bases and the V segment lost 3 bases, leaving 4 bases of the junction unmatched. The CDR3 loop spans 15 amino acids. Germline loops: CDR1 MRHNA, CDR2 SNTAGT. Written as DNA, the CDR3 is TGTGCCAGCAGTGAAACCGGGACAGCCTACAATGAGCAGTTCTTC. Translation gives CASSETGTAYNEQFF.

This clonotype has just a few counts. The V gene is TRBV10-2, the J gene TRBJ2-1; 13 nucleotides align to TRBD2. In germline, CDR1 is WSHSY, CDR2 SAAADI. Germline trimming cut 9 bases from V and 0 bases from J; bases unmatched to any gene: 8. The CDR3 has 17 residues. CDR3 in DNA: TGCGCCAGGGAACCGGGACTAGCGGGAAGCTCCTACAATGAGCAGTTCTTC. Amino acids: CAREPGLAGSSYNEQFF.

This sequence joins TRBV12-3 or TRBV12-4 and TRBJ2-1; TRBD1 might be the D (5 bases). Deletions cut 3 bases from V and 5 bases from J, with 11 bases between. The CDR3 loop spans 14 amino acids. The CDR3 loop is CASSFSAGHNEQFF. CDR3 DNA sequence: TGTGCCAGCAGTTTTAGTGCAGGGCACAATGAGCAGTTCTTC.

The CDR3 is CASSDRQGRLDTEAFF. CDR3 DNA: TGTGCCAGCAGTGATAGACAGGGTCGGTTGGACACTGAAGCTTTCTTT. The chain employs TRBV6-1 and TRBJ1-1; 7 bases are a match to TRBD1. With 3 bases clipped from V and 3 bases from J, the junction kept 10 bases outside the gene matches. CDR3 length: 16 residues. Germline V CDR1 and CDR2: MNHNS, SASEGT.

The chain carries TRBV5-1 and TRBJ1-1; D ambiguous. CDR3 size: 12 residues. Looked up from germline, CDR1 is SGHRS and CDR2 is YFSETQ. The V and J ends lost 5 bases and 7 bases respectively, with 12 bases between them. This CDR3 reads CASSPDLYEAFF. DNA for the CDR3: TGCGCCAGCAGTCCGGACCTTTATGAAGCTTTCTTT.

This clonotype appeared a few times. The V and J genes are TRBV20-1 and TRBJ1-5, with D possibly TRBD1 on 5 matching bases. The V end lost 3 bases, the J end lost 4 bases, and 13 bases lay between the germline ends. The CDR3 extends over 14 amino acids. Germline values: CDR1 DFQATT, CDR2 SNEGSKA (reference sequence). The CDR3 loop reads CSASATGPNQPQHF. In nucleotides, the CDR3 is TGCAGTGCTAGTGCTACAGGCCCGAATCAGCCCCAGCATTTT.

The chain uses TRBV7-2 and TRBJ1-1, with 10 bases matching TRBD1. V was clipped by 5 bases and J by 5 bases; unmatched bases: 8. This CDR3 comprises 15 residues. Per the germline V gene, CDR1 is SGHTA and CDR2 is FQGNSA. This CDR3 reads CASSLWTGGKTEAFF. CDR3 DNA sequence: TGTGCCAGCAGCCTATGGACAGGGGGAAAAACTGAAGCTTTCTTT.

This sequence joins TRBV5-5 and TRBJ2-3, with D hard to call. This CDR3 has 10 amino acids. The germline V gene encodes CDR1 SGHKS and CDR2 YYEKEE (reference sequence). Deletions cut 8 bases from V and 4 bases from J, with 5 bases between. The CDR3 spells CARRADTQYF. The CDR3 DNA follows: TGTGCCAGGAGAGCAGATACGCAGTATTTT.

This sequence joins TRBV7-2 and TRBJ2-3; 8 bases align to TRBD1. Trimming at V came to 5 bases and at J to 6 bases, leaving 13 bases not matched to a gene. Germline CDR1 and CDR2: SGHTA and FQGNSA. The CDR3 covers 16 residues. The CDR3 DNA follows: TGTGCCAGCAGCGCCCGGACAGGGCAAAAGGGGGATACGCAGTATTTT. This encodes CASSARTGQKGDTQYF.

The chain employs TRBV20-1 and TRBJ2-7; TRBD1 agrees at 9 bases. CDR3 length: 14 amino acids. The V gene's germline CDR1 is DFQATT and CDR2 SNEGSKA (reference sequence). With 4 bases clipped from V and 1 base from J, the junction kept 5 bases outside the gene matches. In DNA form, the CDR3 reads TGCAGTGCTAATCTAGGGACAGGGTCCTACGAGCAGTACTTC. It translates to CSANLGTGSYEQYF.

The rearrangement joins TRBV7-2 to TRBJ1-5; no clear D. The germline V and J ends were trimmed by 3 bases and 4 bases, with 10 bases remaining between them. This CDR3 has 14 residues. CDR1 and CDR2 (germline): SGHTA, FQGNSA. In nucleotides, the CDR3 is TGTGCCAGCAGCTTTTCGAGCCTAAATCAGCCCCAGCATTTT. This gives the protein CASSFSSLNQPQHF.